The present TCR beta chain was sequenced within a study of cytomegalovirus exposure and HLA in healthy donors. Study summary: Prior work identified around 120 million unique TCR beta sequences in around 170 million T cells. About 80 million unique TCR sequences came from HLA-typed donors in an early release. Overall study findings and caveats: Listed as cytomegalovirus-associated were 150 to 200 TCR beta chains.

The CDR3 totals 16 residues. With 2 bases removed from V and 0 bases from J, the gap between germline ends came to 12 bases. Germline assignment: CDR1 SGHAT and CDR2 FQNNGV. A word on this clone: Its antigen remains unknown.

PCR used 60 Vbeta primers and 13 Jbeta primers. Sequencing was performed with immunoSEQ multiplex PCR; in TCRdb, only in-frame clones are kept and a portion is missing. Here the sample spans about 160,000 clones, about 80% being singletons. The sequenced sample consisted of PBMCs. The TCR was taken from a female donor in good health and CMV-seronegative. The J gene is TRBJ2-3, the V gene TRBV11-2; D not certain. CDR3 coding DNA: TGTGCCAGCAGCTTAAACCCACTTACTAGCACAGATACGCAGTATTTT. This translates into CASSLNPLTSTDTQYF.